Below are 23 T cell receptor beta chains sequenced from a single sample in a study of shared clonotypes between healthy human individuals. Libraries were prepared by immunoSEQ multiplex PCR; TCRdb keeps only in-frame clonotypes and omits some of them. The table lists some 690,000 clones, less than 95% of them singletons, with 34% in the top ten. The sequencing sample was made of memory CD8+ T cells from PBMCs. Stated subset: CD45RO+ cells pooled with CCR7-negative TemRA cells. The source is a young man in good health. Some clones in this sample may be carry-over from other donors' samples.

The J gene is TRBJ2-1, the V gene TRBV2; TRBD2 agrees at 14 bases. Germline CDR1 reads SNHLY; CDR2 reads FYNNEI. The CDR3 is 17 residues long. Germline trimming cut 5 bases from V and 7 bases from J; bases unmatched to any gene: 10. The CDR3 DNA reads TGTGCCAGCAGTAAGGCCGGGACTAGCGGGAGTGGGAATGAGCAGTTCTTC. Translation gives CASSKAGTSGSGNEQFF.

The V gene is TRBV28, the J gene TRBJ1-5, with 7 bases matching TRBD1. Germline V gives CDR1 MDHEN, CDR2 SYDVKM. This CDR3 has 15 amino acids. J was trimmed by 6 bases and V by 2 bases; bases with no gene match: 7. The CDR3 region is CASSLRGTAGQPQHF. For the CDR3, the DNA is TGTGCCAGCAGTTTAAGGGGGACAGCGGGTCAGCCCCAGCATTTT.

This rearrangement joins TRBV9 to TRBJ2-1, with D unresolved. The germline V gene has CDR1 SGDLS and CDR2 YYNGEE. Trimming took 3 bases from V and 2 from J, leaving 12 bases between them. The CDR3 loop spans 15 amino acids. The CDR3 loop is CASSAFIAAYNEQFF. The CDR3 nucleotides are TGTGCCAGCAGCGCCTTTATCGCCGCCTACAATGAGCAGTTCTTC.

V gene TRBV5-1 combines with J gene TRBJ1-2; D might be TRBD1 (5 bases). The germline V gene has CDR1 SGHRS and CDR2 YFSETQ. The germline V and J ends were trimmed by 4 bases and 2 bases, with 15 bases remaining between them. The CDR3 has 15 residues. This chain's CDR3 is CASSGAGALNYGYTF. In DNA, the CDR3 is TGCGCCAGCAGCGGGGCAGGCGCACTAAACTATGGCTACACCTTC.

The V and J genes are TRBV7-9 and TRBJ2-5, with no clear D. This CDR3 is built from 14 residues. V was shortened by 1 base and J by 7 bases, with 13 bases between the two germline ends. Germline V gene lookup returns CDR1 SEHNR and CDR2 FQNEAQ (reference sequence). The CDR3 reads CASSLDSRRGTQYF. In nucleotides, the CDR3 is TGTGCCAGCAGCTTAGACAGTCGTAGAGGGACCCAGTACTTC.

The CDR3 here is CASSTRTGGQETQYF. The CDR3, as DNA: TGTGCCAGCAGCACAAGGACAGGGGGTCAAGAGACCCAGTACTTC. V is TRBV11-2 and J is TRBJ2-5, with 10 bases that match TRBD1. Per the germline V gene, CDR1 is SGHAT and CDR2 is FQNNGV. The J segment lost 2 bases and the V segment lost 5 bases, leaving 5 bases of the junction unmatched. The CDR3 has 15 amino acids. The variable domain in full, completed from reference TRBV11-2 and TRBJ2-5, reads EAGVAQSPRYKIIEKRQSVAFWCNPISGHATLYWYQQILGQGPKLLIQFQNNGVVDDSQLPKDRFSAERLKGVDSTLKIQPAKLEDSAVYLCASSTRTGGQETQYFGPGTRLLVL.

The chain uses TRBV28 and TRBJ2-1; D possibly matches TRBD1 or TRBD2 (5 bases each). The ends were cut back, 8 bases at V and 3 bases at J, with 20 bases in the middle. The CDR3 covers 16 residues. Germline lookup yields CDR1 MDHEN and CDR2 SYDVKM. The CDR3 DNA reads TGTGCCAGCCATATCAGCCGGGACCACATCTACAATGAGCAGTTCTTC. It codes for CASHISRDHIYNEQFF.

The chain links TRBV30 to TRBJ1-2; D possibly corresponds to TRBD1 (5 bases). Germline CDR1 GTSNPN, CDR2 SVGIG (reference sequence). The CDR3 is 14 residues long. The ends were cut back, 4 bases at V and 8 bases at J, with 20 bases in the middle. CDR3 residues: CAWIPPGAGGGYTF. Written as DNA, the CDR3 is TGTGCCTGGATTCCACCGGGAGCGGGGGGAGGCTACACCTTC.

V gene TRBV27 combines with J gene TRBJ1-5; D not certain. The V and J ends lost 2 bases and 6 bases respectively, with 8 bases between them. The CDR3 has 13 residues. CDR1 and CDR2 (germline): MNHEY, SMNVEV (reference sequence). The CDR3 region is CASSLRGTQPQHF. The CDR3 nucleotides read TGTGCCAGCAGTTTACGGGGAACTCAGCCCCAGCATTTT.

V and J are TRBV5-5 and TRBJ1-1; D is unresolved. Deletions cut 0 bases from V and 1 base from J, with 10 bases between. CDR3 length: 15 residues. From germline, CDR1 is SGHKS and CDR2 YYEKEE (reference sequence). The CDR3 sequence: CASSLEHFSNTEAFF. The CDR3 DNA reads as TGTGCCAGCAGCTTGGAACACTTTTCGAACACTGAAGCTTTCTTT.

V is TRBV10-3 and J is TRBJ2-5; 8 bases align to TRBD2. With 6 bases clipped from V and 5 bases from J, the junction kept 11 bases outside the gene matches. This CDR3 region has 15 residues. The germline CDR1 and CDR2 sequences are ENHRY and SYGVKD. The DNA of the CDR3 is TGTGCCATCAGCCCCGTGACCGGGAGGGGGGAGACCCAGTACTTC. Translating gives CAISPVTGRGETQYF.

The chain combines TRBV27 with TRBJ2-5, with a tentative D call TRBD2 (5 bases). Trimming cost V 5 bases and J 5 bases, with 15 bases left between them. Germline-derived CDR1 and CDR2 are MNHEY and SMNVEV (reference sequence). The CDR3 sequence is 14 residues long. The chain's CDR3 is CASSLLGEWETQYF. DNA for the CDR3: TGTGCCAGCAGTCTACTTGGGGAGTGGGAGACCCAGTACTTC.

The J gene is TRBJ2-4, the V gene TRBV29-1, with D tentatively TRBD1 or TRBD2 (5 bases each). V was shortened by 4 bases and J by 0 bases, with 22 bases between the two germline ends. This CDR3 has 18 residues. Germline V gene lookup returns CDR1 SQVTM and CDR2 ANQGSEA. Here the CDR3 reads CSVVRDRRDPLAKNIQYF. For the CDR3, the DNA is TGCAGCGTTGTCCGCGACCGCAGGGACCCGCTAGCCAAAAACATTCAGTACTTC. Looking up the rest from reference TRBV29-1 and TRBJ2-4 gives the full variable domain: SAVISQKPSRDICQRGTSLTIQCQVDSQVTMMFWYRQQPGQSLTLIATANQGSEATYESGFVIDKFPISRPNLTFSTLTVSNMSPEDSSIYLCSVVRDRRDPLAKNIQYFGAGTRLSVL.

The CDR3 here is CASSLTRGQGSDNEQFF. CDR3 nucleotide sequence: TGCGCCAGCAGCCTAACACGTGGACAGGGTAGCGACAATGAGCAGTTCTTC. The chain recombines TRBV4-1 with TRBJ2-1; 8 bases are shared with TRBD1. Germline V gives CDR1 MGHRA, CDR2 YSYEKL. This CDR3 is built from 17 residues. With 4 bases clipped from V and 5 bases from J, the junction kept 13 bases outside the gene matches.

This chain joins TRBV9 and TRBJ1-4; 10 bases fit TRBD1. Trimming removed 3 bases from V and 5 bases from J; junction bases left unmatched: 4. CDR1 is SGDLS and CDR2 is YYNGEE in the germline V gene. The CDR3 has 15 residues. CDR3 sequence (DNA): TGTGCCAGCAGCGGACAGGGGGCGCCGAATGAAAAACTGTTTTTT. Translated: CASSGQGAPNEKLFF.

The chain combines TRBV11-2 with TRBJ2-7, with D perhaps matching TRBD1 or TRBD2 (5 bases each). V lost 9 bases and J lost 4, with 16 bases in between. The CDR3 extends over 13 amino acids. The germline V gene encodes CDR1 SGHAT and CDR2 FQNNGV. DNA for the CDR3: TGTGCCAGTGAGGGTCGGGACCGATACGAGCAGTACTTC. It translates to CASEGRDRYEQYF.

This chain uses TRBV6-5 with TRBJ2-1; 8 bases agree with TRBD2. Trimming took 6 bases from V and 9 from J; bases not matched to a gene: 13. Per the germline V gene, CDR1 is MNHEY and CDR2 is SVGAGI. This CDR3 comprises 15 residues. The CDR3 DNA follows: TGTGCCAGCAGCAACTGGGCGGGAGGAGGATCTGAGCAGTTCTTC. It codes for CASSNWAGGGSEQFF.

V usage is TRBV28 and J usage is TRBJ1-1; 7 nucleotides agree with TRBD1. Unmatched junction bases numbered 8, after V lost 4 bases and J lost 0 bases. CDR1 and CDR2 (germline): MDHEN, SYDVKM. The CDR3 loop spans 16 amino acids. This chain's CDR3 is CASSSTGYGMNTEAFF. The CDR3 DNA is TGTGCCAGCAGTTCGACAGGGTACGGGATGAACACTGAAGCTTTCTTT.

This sequence joins TRBV28 and TRBJ2-7, with D possibly being TRBD2 (6 bases). Trimming pared 6 bases from V and 4 bases from J, leaving 13 bases between. Germline V gene data show CDR1 as MDHEN and CDR2 as SYDVKM. The CDR3 contains 13 residues. The CDR3 DNA is TGTGCCAGCAGCCCGGGACTTCGTTACGAGCAGTACTTC. This translates into CASSPGLRYEQYF.

This clone was found once. The gene calls are TRBV18 and TRBJ2-3; D is perhaps TRBD1 (7 bases). CDR1 KGHSH and CDR2 LQKENI come from the germline V gene. This CDR3 is 14 amino acids long. V shed 2 bases and J shed 4 bases, with 10 bases lying between them. This chain's CDR3 is CASSPDREADTQYF. The CDR3 nucleotides read TGTGCCAGCTCACCAGACAGGGAGGCAGATACGCAGTATTTT.

The rearrangement joins TRBV28 to TRBJ1-1; no clear D. The CDR3 totals 16 residues. Per the germline V gene, CDR1 is MDHEN and CDR2 is SYDVKM. V gave up 5 bases and J gave up 0 bases, with 16 bases separating them. The CDR3 loop reads CASSPIRGVMNTEAFF. For the CDR3, the DNA is TGTGCCAGCAGTCCAATCCGGGGAGTCATGAACACTGAAGCTTTCTTT.

The gene calls are TRBV10-3 and TRBJ2-1; D gene unclear. The germline gives CDR1 ENHRY, CDR2 SYGVKD. This CDR3 contains 11 residues. V gave up 8 bases and J gave up 9 bases, with 11 bases separating them. As DNA, the CDR3 is TGTGCCATCGGTATAGTTCCTGAGCAGTTCTTC. Translating it yields CAIGIVPEQFF.

The chain uses TRBV19 and TRBJ1-1, with D uncertain. Germline values: CDR1 LNHDA, CDR2 SQIVND (reference sequence). The CDR3 is 14 residues long. The V gene lost 7 bases and the J gene lost 4 bases, with 16 bases spanning the gap. CDR3 nucleotides: TGTGCCAGTATCCCCCTCGGTTTGGGCACTGAAGCTTTCTTT. Its protein is CASIPLGLGTEAFF.